Listed below are T cell receptor beta chains from one sample, sequenced in a study of T cell repertoires in cytomegalovirus infection. One entry per CDR3 protein, called by TCRdb with MiXCR from the reads. This sample has some 500,000 distinct CDR3 sequences, with under 45% found just once. For these receptors, no antigen is known. The sequencing used cultured PBMCs, collected from culture after CMV antigen stimulation. These TCRs come from a human donor in good health (CMV status not recorded). Some clones in this sample may be carry-over from other donors' samples. Both conserved end residues are part of each CDR3. The D gene is left open where the match is weak. A row's size may be missing; if present it is once, few, many or a size class.

clone_size j_call d_call v_call cdr3_nt cdr3_aa
- TRBJ1-2 - TRBV28 TGTGCCAGCAGCAGCCAAATCTATGGCTACACCTTC CASSSQIYGYTF
- TRBJ1-1 - TRBV12-3/TRBV12-4 TGTGCCAGCAGGAAGGTCTACCCTCGGGGTGAGGGCACTGAAGCTTTCTTT CASRKVYPRGEGTEAFF
- TRBJ2-5 - TRBV7-4 TGTGCCAGCAGCTTTTATACCGGAGGAGGAGAGACCCAGTACTTC CASSFYTGGGETQYF
- TRBJ2-2 - TRBV7-2 TGTGCCAGCAGCCCCAGGGGTGTTCTTGCGATCGGGGAGCTGTTTTTT CASSPRGVLAIGELFF
- TRBJ2-3 - TRBV7-8 TGTGCCAGCAGCTCAACAGGGCACGTCACGGATACGCAGTATTTT CASSSTGHVTDTQYF
- TRBJ2-1 - TRBV20-1 TGCAGTGCTAGAGATATAGGGGGGACTTTCTCCTACAATGAGCAGTTCTTC CSARDIGGTFSYNEQFF
- TRBJ1-5 - TRBV19 TGTGCCAGTAGTATGCAGGGCCCCCAGCATTTT CASSMQGPQHF
few TRBJ1-6 - TRBV7-8 TGTGCCAGCAGCTTAATCAGGGGAGATTCACCCCTCCACTTT CASSLIRGDSPLHF
few TRBJ2-5 - TRBV12-3/TRBV12-4 TGTGCCAGCAGTCAGGGGCTCGGAAGGGAGACCCAGTACTTC CASSQGLGRETQYF
- TRBJ1-5 - TRBV6-2/TRBV6-3 TGTGCCAGCAGTTATCCTACCAATCAGCCCCAGCATTTT CASSYPTNQPQHF
many TRBJ2-5 TRBD2 TRBV7-2 TGTGCCAGCAGCTCCCCGGGGATGGCGGGAGGAGGAGAGACCCAGTACTTC CASSSPGMAGGGETQYF
- TRBJ2-5 - TRBV15 TGTGCCACCAGCAGGAAGGGGAGAGGGGAGACCCAGTACTTC CATSRKGRGETQYF
- TRBJ2-7 - TRBV6-1 TGTGCCAGCTTGGGATCTGGTGCCTACGAGCAGTACTTC CASLGSGAYEQYF
- TRBJ2-7 TRBD2 TRBV7-6 TGTGCCAGCAGCTTTGGGGGGAACAGGGCGGGGGGGCATATGGACGAGCAGTACTTC CASSFGGNRAGGHMDEQYF
- TRBJ2-5 - TRBV7-8 TGTGCCAGCAGCTCACCCAGAAGGGGAGAAGAGACCCAGTACTTC CASSSPRRGEETQYF
- TRBJ2-3 - TRBV7-2 TGTGCCAGCAGCTTAGTTGGGACCCTTAGCACAGATACGCAGTATTTT CASSLVGTLSTDTQYF
- TRBJ2-1 TRBD1 TRBV11-1 TGTGCCAGCAGCTTCGCCGACAGGGGAAATCGCAATGAGCAGTTCTTC CASSFADRGNRNEQFF
many TRBJ1-1 - TRBV7-2 TGTGCCAGCAGCTTGTCCATGAACACTGAAGCTTTCTTT CASSLSMNTEAFF
- TRBJ1-1 - TRBV5-6 TGTGCCAGCAGTCGTCGCATGATGAACACTGAAGCTTTCTTT CASSRRMMNTEAFF
- TRBJ1-5 TRBD1 TRBV20-1 TGCAGCTGTGGGCCAGGGGGAAGCAATCAGCCCCAGCATTTT CSCGPGGSNQPQHF
few TRBJ1-4 - TRBV7-2 TGTGCCAGCAGCTTAAGATCCCTTTTTTTTACCGGTAATGAAAAACTGTTTTTT CASSLRSLFFTGNEKLFF
- TRBJ1-6 TRBD1 TRBV7-8 TGTGCCAGCAGCCTCGGGACAGTCCCAAACTCACCCCTCCACTTT CASSLGTVPNSPLHF
- TRBJ2-5 - TRBV19 TGTGCCAGTCAGCGGACAGTTCAAGAGACCCAGTACTTC CASQRTVQETQYF
- TRBJ2-1 TRBD2 TRBV6-1 TGTGCCAGCAGTGAAGCGTGGTGGACTAGCGGGAGACGGATCAATGAGCAGTTCTTC CASSEAWWTSGRRINEQFF
once TRBJ2-1 - TRBV19 TGTGCCAGTAGTATACCCCGGGCTCAGGGGGGCTCCTACAATGAGCAGTTCTTC CASSIPRAQGGSYNEQFF
- TRBJ2-3 - TRBV29-1 TGTAGCGTTGAGGCAGGGGATGGCACAGATACGCAGTATTTT CSVEAGDGTDTQYF
few TRBJ2-2 - TRBV7-2 TGTGCCAGCAGTAAGGACTGGAACACCGGGGAGCTGTTTTTT CASSKDWNTGELFF
- TRBJ2-3 TRBD2 TRBV12-3/TRBV12-4 TGTGCCAGCAGCCCCGGACTAGTATACACAGATACGCAGTATTTT CASSPGLVYTDTQYF
- TRBJ2-7 TRBD2 TRBV11-2 TGTGCCAGCAGCTTAGATCTAGGGTTTGGACTAGCGGACTCCTACGAGCAGTACTTC CASSLDLGFGLADSYEQYF
- TRBJ1-3 - TRBV18 TGTGCCAGCTCACCAGCCGGGACAAGCTCTGGAAACACCATATATTTT CASSPAGTSSGNTIYF
- TRBJ2-5 TRBD2 TRBV5-6 TGTGCCAGCAGCTTCGAATTGACTAGCGGGGCAGGGGAGACCCAGTACTTC CASSFELTSGAGETQYF
- TRBJ2-7 TRBD1 TRBV4-1 TGCGCCAGCAGCCAAGAGACAGGGGCCTACGAGCAGTACTTC CASSQETGAYEQYF
- TRBJ2-1 TRBD2 TRBV5-6 TGTGCCAGCACCCATGGGAGGGAGAACCACAATGAGCAGTTCTTC CASTHGRENHNEQFF
- TRBJ2-3 - TRBV7-6 TGTGCCAGCAGCGCCAGACTAGGTTCAAGCACAGATACGCAGTATTTT CASSARLGSSTDTQYF
- TRBJ2-7 - TRBV20-1 TGCAGTGCTAACCAGGGGTTCGAGCAGTACTTC CSANQGFEQYF
- TRBJ2-5 - TRBV19 TGTGCCAGTAGTCAGGGGCGGGAGAGGTTCCAAGAGACCCAGTACTTC CASSQGRERFQETQYF
- TRBJ2-2 - TRBV5-1 TGCGCCAGCAGCTTGGGAACTCAGGGCGGGGAGCTGTTTTTT CASSLGTQGGELFF
many TRBJ1-2 - TRBV7-8 TGTGCCAGCAGCTTACAAGGGCCCTATGGCTACACCTTC CASSLQGPYGYTF
few TRBJ2-5 - TRBV7-2 TGTGCCAGCAGCTCGTCGGGGTCTCGCGAGACCCAGTACTTC CASSSSGSRETQYF
- TRBJ1-6 TRBD1 TRBV7-6 TGTGCCAGCAGCTCGGGACAGGGCCCTTCACCCCTCCACTTT CASSSGQGPSPLHF
- TRBJ2-1 TRBD1 TRBV10-3 TGTGCCGCAGCCGGACAGGGAAACAATGAGCAGTTCTTC CAAAGQGNNEQFF
few TRBJ2-7 - TRBV7-8 TGTGCCAGCAGTACGGGGTCTGGAGAGCAGTACTTC CASSTGSGEQYF
- TRBJ2-3 - TRBV2 TGTGCCAGCAGTGACGGCTCGAGAGCGGATACGCAGTATTTT CASSDGSRADTQYF
- TRBJ2-7 TRBD1 TRBV7-2 TGTGCCAGCAGCGCCCCCCGGGACAGTTTCTCCTACGAGCAGTACTTC CASSAPRDSFSYEQYF
few TRBJ1-6 - TRBV6-1 TGTGGGAGTCGGAGCTCCTATAATTCACCCCTCCACTTT CGSRSSYNSPLHF
- TRBJ2-2 - TRBV12-3/TRBV12-4 TGTGCCAGCAGTACACACCGGGGCTCGAACACCGGGGAGCTGTTTTTT CASSTHRGSNTGELFF
- TRBJ2-1 TRBD2 TRBV20-1 TGCAGTGCTGCGGGAGGTGTGGCACCCGAGGGAAACTACAATGAGCAGTTCTTC CSAAGGVAPEGNYNEQFF
- TRBJ2-1 TRBD2 TRBV6-1 TGTGCCAGCAGTACTCAGCGGGGGGAGGTGTTCTTC CASSTQRGEVFF